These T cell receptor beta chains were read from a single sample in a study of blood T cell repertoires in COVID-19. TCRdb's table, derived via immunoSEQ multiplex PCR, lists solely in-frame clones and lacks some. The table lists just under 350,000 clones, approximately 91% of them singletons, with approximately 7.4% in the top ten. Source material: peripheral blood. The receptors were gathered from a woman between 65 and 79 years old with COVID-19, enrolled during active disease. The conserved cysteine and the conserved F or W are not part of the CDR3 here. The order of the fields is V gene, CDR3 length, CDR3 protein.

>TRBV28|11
ASSIAIVYGYT
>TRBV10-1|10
ASSVGVGELF
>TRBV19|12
ASSITSGGEMQY
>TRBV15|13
ATSRAGTGRTEAF
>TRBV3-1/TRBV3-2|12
ASSQVVRNTEAF
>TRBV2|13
ASSEETSSTDTQY
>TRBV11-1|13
ASSLRTAGGETQY
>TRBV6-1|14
ASSEVDIFGYNEQF
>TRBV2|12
ASSAKTGSDEQF
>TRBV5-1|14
ASIEIAGGPVNEQF
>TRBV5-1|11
ASSLGEVFEQY
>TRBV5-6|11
ASSWAQTTEAF
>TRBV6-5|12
ASSYFSTGYEQY
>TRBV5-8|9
ASSSPFEQY
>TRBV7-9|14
ASSLRTSGETDTQY
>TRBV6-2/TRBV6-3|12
ASSQGVANYGYT
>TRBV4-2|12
AINSRGGRETQY
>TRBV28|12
ASGIGTATYEQY
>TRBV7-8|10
ASKGGAYEQY
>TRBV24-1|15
ATTRTASTLLSYGYT
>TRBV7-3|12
ASSSNSGANVLT
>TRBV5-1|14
ASSLGDRGTRNTIY
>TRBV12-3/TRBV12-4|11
ASSPPGNNEQF
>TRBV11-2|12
ASSFMTPGDEQY
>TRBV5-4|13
ASSLGGVASGGYT
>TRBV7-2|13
ASSFSGGPSNEQF
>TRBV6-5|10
ASGQGNQPQH
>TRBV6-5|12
ASSNDIGAGELF
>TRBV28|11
ASKIDGNQPQH
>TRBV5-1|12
ASSLVSADYGYT
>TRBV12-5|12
ASGHESPGQPQH
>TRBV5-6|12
ASSLQGSNQPQH
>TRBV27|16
ASSLSSSGEPLIYEQY
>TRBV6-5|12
ASRRAEENQPQH
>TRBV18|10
ASSSANEKLF
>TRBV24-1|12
ATSDSPGAGELF
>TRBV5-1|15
ASSLWAGTGNTGELF
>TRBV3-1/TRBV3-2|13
ASSQGQGAVIRAF